The sequence of this TCR beta chain was determined in a study of blood T cell repertoires in COVID-19. The wider study: Sample material is recorded as cDNA or gDNA derived from T cells, B-cell-depleted T cells, or PBMCs.

Profiling relied on immunoSEQ multiplex PCR, and the TCRdb table lists in-frame clones only, not all of them. The sample yields hundreds of thousands of clones, approximately 89% seen once. In germline, CDR1 is SGDLS, CDR2 YYNGEE. The length of the CDR3 is 17 residues. Trimming at V came to 3 bases and at J to 3 bases, leaving 5 bases not matched to a gene. The gene calls are TRBV9 and TRBJ2-2; 13 nucleotides match TRBD2. Sequencing was done on a sample of PBMCs or T cells enriched from blood (not recorded which). This receptor was taken from a man aged 40-49 years in a cohort exposed to, infected with or recovered from COVID-19 (not recorded which). In DNA form, the CDR3 reads TGTGCCAGCAGCGCCCCCGGACTAGCGGGGGACACCGGGGAGCTGTTTTTT. Translated: CASSAPGLAGDTGELFF.